The present T cell receptor (beta chain) was sequenced within a study of long-term antiretroviral therapy in people with HIV. Specimens carried about 0.85-11 million cryopreserved PBMC before DNA extraction. A word on this clone: Its antigen is as yet unknown.

Version v3.0 of the immunoSEQ assay ran at survey level. Using immunoSEQ multiplex PCR, the repertoire was profiled, and TCRdb retains in-frame clones only, with some absent. Among about 30,000 clones listed, approximately 90% were seen once. The study's findings and limits: In HIV, the repertoires covered a tighter span of CDR3 lengths than in controls. At every time point, clones expanded before ART dominated the repertoire.

The source material was unsorted PBMCs, sampled about 5.3 years after starting antiretroviral therapy. The sequence was obtained from a woman between 35 and 50 years old with HIV.

The CDR3 DNA is TGTGCCAGCAGCTTCACCAGGGGGGGGTACACTGAAGCTTTCTTT. Encoded protein: CASSFTRGGYTEAFF. V and J are TRBV7-8 and TRBJ1-1, with TRBD1 identical over 7 bases. The CDR3 is 15 amino acids. Germline V gene sequence: CDR1 SGHVS, CDR2 FQNEAQ. V trimming: 3 bases; J trimming: 3 bases; junction bases outside the gene matches: 7.